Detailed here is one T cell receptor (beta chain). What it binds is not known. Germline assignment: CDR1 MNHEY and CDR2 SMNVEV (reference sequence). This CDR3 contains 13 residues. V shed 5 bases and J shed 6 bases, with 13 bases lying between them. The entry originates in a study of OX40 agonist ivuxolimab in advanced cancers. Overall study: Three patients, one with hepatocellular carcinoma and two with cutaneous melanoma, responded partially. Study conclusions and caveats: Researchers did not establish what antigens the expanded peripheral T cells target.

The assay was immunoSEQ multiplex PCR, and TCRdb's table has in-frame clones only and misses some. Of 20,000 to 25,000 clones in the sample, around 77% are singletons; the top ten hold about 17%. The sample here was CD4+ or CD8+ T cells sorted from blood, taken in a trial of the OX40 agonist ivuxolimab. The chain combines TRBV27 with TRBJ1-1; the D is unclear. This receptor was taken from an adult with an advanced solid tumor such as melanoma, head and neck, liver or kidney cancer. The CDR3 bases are TGTGCCAGCAGTCCGAAGGGAGGGTCTGAAGCTTTCTTT. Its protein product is CASSPKGGSEAFF.